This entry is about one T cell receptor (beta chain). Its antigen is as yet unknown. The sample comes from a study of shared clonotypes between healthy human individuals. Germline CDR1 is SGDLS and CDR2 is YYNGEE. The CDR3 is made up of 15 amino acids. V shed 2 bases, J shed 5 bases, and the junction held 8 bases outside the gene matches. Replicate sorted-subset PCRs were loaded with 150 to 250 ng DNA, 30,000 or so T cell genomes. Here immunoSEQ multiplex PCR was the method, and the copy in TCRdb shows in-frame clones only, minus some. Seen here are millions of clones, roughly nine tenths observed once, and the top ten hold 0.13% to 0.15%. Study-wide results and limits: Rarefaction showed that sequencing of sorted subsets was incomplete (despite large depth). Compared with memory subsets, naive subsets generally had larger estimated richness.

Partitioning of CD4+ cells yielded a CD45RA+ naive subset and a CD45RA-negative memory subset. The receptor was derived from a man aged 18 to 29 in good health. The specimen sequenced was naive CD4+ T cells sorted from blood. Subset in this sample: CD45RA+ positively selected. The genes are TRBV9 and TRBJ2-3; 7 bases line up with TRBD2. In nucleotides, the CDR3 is TGTGCCAGCAGCGTCGGCGGGAGAGGTGGAGATACGCAGTATTTT. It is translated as CASSVGGRGGDTQYF.